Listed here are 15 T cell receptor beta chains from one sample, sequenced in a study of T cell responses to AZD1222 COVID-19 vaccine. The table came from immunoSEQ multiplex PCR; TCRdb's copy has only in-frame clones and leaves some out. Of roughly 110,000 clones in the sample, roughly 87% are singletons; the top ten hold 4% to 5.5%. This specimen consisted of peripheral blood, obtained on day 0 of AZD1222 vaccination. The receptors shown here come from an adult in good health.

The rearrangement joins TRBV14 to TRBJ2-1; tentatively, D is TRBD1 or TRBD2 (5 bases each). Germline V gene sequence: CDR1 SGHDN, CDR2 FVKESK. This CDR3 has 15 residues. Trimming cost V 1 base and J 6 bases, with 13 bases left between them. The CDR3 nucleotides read TGTGCCAGCAGCCAAGCGGGACGAACTTTCAATGAGCAGTTCTTC. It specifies CASSQAGRTFNEQFF.

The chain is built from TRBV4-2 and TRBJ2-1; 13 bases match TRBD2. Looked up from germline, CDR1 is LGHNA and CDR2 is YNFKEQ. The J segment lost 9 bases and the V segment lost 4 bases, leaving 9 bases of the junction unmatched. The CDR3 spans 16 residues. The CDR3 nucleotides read TGTGCCAGCAGCCGGGGCCCGACTAGCGGGAGGAGTGAGCAGTTCTTC. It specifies CASSRGPTSGRSEQFF.

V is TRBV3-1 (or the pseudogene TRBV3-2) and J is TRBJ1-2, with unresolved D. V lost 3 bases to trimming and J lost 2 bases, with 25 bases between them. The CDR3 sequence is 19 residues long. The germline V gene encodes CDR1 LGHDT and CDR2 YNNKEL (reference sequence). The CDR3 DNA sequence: TGTGCCAGCAGCCAGGACCCCCTGGACGGATCCTTCAAGAACTATGGCTACACCTTC. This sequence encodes CASSQDPLDGSFKNYGYTF.

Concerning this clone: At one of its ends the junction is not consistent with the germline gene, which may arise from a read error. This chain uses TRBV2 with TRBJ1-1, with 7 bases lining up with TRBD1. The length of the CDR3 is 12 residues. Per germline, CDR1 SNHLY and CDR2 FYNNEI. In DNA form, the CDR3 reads TGTGCCAGCAGTGACAGGGGGAATGAAACTTTCTTT. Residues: CASSDRGNETFF.

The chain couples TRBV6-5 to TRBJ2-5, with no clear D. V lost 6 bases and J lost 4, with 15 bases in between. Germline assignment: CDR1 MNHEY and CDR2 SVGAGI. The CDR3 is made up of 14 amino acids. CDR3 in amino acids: CASRGIGRAETQYF. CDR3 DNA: TGTGCCAGCAGGGGAATTGGCCGGGCAGAGACCCAGTACTTC.

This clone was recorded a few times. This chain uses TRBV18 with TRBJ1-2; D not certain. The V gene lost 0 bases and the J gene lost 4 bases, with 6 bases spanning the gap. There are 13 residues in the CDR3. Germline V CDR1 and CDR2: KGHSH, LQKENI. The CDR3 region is CASSPPASYGYTF. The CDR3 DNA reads TGTGCCAGCTCACCACCGGCCAGCTATGGCTACACCTTC.

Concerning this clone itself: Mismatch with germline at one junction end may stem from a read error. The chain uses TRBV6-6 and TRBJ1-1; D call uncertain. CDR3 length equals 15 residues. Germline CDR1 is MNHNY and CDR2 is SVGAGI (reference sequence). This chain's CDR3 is CASSRLVGRNPEAFF. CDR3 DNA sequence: TGTGCCAGCAGTCGACTTGTTGGCCGGAACCCTGAAGCTTTCTTT.

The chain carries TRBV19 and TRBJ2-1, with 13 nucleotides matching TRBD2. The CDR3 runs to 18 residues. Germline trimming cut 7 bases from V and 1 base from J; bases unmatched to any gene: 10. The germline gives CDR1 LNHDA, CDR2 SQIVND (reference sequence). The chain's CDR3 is CASNPGLAGKTSYNEQFF. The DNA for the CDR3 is TGTGCCAGTAACCCGGGACTAGCGGGAAAAACGTCCTACAATGAGCAGTTCTTC.

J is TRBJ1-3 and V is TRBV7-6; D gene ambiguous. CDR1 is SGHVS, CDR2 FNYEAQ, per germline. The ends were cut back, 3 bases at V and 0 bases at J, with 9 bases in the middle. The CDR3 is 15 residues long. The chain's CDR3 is CASSFQASSGNTIYF. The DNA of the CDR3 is TGTGCCAGCAGCTTCCAGGCGTCCTCTGGAAACACCATATATTTT. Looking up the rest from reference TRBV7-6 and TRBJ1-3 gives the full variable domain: GAGVSQSPRYKVTKRGQDVALRCDPISGHVSLYWYRQALGQGPEFLTYFNYEAQQDKSGLPNDRFSAERPEGSISTLTIQRTEQRDSAMYRCASSFQASSGNTIYFGEGSWLTVV.

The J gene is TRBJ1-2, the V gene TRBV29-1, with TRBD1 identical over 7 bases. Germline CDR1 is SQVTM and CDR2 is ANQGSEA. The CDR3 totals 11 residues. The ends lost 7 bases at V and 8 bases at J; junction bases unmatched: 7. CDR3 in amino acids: CSGYRGQGYTF. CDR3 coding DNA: TGCAGCGGGTACCGGGGACAGGGCTACACCTTC.

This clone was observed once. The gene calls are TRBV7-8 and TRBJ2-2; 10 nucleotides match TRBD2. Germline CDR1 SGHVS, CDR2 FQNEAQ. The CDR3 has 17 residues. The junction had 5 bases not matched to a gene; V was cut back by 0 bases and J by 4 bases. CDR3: CASSLAPSGGFTGELFF. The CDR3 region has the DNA TGTGCCAGCAGCTTAGCGCCTAGCGGGGGATTCACCGGGGAGCTGTTTTTT.

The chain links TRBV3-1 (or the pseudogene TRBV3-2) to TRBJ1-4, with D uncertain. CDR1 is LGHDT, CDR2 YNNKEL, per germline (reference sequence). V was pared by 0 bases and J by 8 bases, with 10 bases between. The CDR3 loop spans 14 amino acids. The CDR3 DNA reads TGTGCCAGCAGCCAAGAGGCGGTCCGAGAAAAACTGTTTTTT. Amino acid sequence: CASSQEAVREKLFF.

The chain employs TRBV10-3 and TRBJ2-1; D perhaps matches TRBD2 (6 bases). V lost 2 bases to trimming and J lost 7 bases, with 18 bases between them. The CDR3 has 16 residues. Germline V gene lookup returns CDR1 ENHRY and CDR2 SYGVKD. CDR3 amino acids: CAISEQSAGMRNEQFF. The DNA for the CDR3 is TGTGCCATCAGTGAGCAGTCGGCGGGAATGCGGAATGAGCAGTTCTTC.

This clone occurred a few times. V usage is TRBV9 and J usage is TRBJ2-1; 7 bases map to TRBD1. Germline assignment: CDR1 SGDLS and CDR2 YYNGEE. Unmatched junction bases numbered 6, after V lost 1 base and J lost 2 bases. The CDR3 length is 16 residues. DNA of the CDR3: TGTGCCAGCAGCGTACGAGGGCAGGGGGCCTACAATGAGCAGTTCTTC. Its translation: CASSVRGQGAYNEQFF.

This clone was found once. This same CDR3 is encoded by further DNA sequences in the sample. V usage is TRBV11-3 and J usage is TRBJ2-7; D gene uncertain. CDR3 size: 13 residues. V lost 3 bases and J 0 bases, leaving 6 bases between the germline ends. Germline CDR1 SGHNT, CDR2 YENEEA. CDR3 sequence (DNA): TGTGCCAGCAGCTTCAGGACCTCCTACGAGCAGTACTTC. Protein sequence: CASSFRTSYEQYF.